These 19 T cell receptor beta chains were all obtained from the same sample, sequenced in a study of chemoradiotherapy in HPV16-positive cancers. Libraries were prepared by immunoSEQ multiplex PCR; TCRdb keeps only in-frame clonotypes and omits some of them. This table holds over a thousand clones, around 93% found once. The source material was tumor tissue, sampled from a patient who underwent chemoradiotherapy. The receptor source for this set is a human donor with HPV-associated anogenital cancer.

The J gene is TRBJ1-2, the V gene TRBV6-5; 8 bases are shared with TRBD1. The germline gives CDR1 MNHEY, CDR2 SVGAGI. Trimming removed 4 bases from V and 7 bases from J; junction bases left unmatched: 8. This CDR3 is 14 amino acids long. This CDR3 is CASSSGQGAFGYTF. The CDR3 region has the DNA TGTGCCAGCAGTTCGGGTCAGGGGGCATTTGGCTACACCTTC.

J is TRBJ2-1 and V is TRBV28; 10 nucleotides agree with TRBD2. Germline CDR1 MDHEN, CDR2 SYDVKM. CDR3 length equals 16 residues. The V and J ends lost 2 bases and 2 bases, in that order; junction bases with no gene match: 3. The CDR3 DNA reads as TGTGCCAGCAGTTTACCCGGGACTAGCGCCTACAATGAGCAGTTCTTC. Protein: CASSLPGTSAYNEQFF.

The V call is TRBV5-1, the J call TRBJ2-1; 7 bases are shared with TRBD1. Germline CDR1 is SGHRS and CDR2 is YFSETQ. The CDR3 totals 16 residues. The junction had 6 bases not matched to a gene; V was cut back by 3 bases and J by 0 bases. CDR3 sequence: CASSSLWTGSYNEQFF. The CDR3, as DNA: TGCGCCAGCAGCTCCCTCTGGACAGGCTCCTACAATGAGCAGTTCTTC. Drawing the rest from reference TRBV5-1 and TRBJ2-1, the complete variable domain is KAGVTQTPRYLIKTRGQQVTLSCSPISGHRSVSWYQQTPGQGLQFLFEYFSETQRNKGNFPGRFSGRQFSNSRSEMNVSTLELGDSALYLCASSSLWTGSYNEQFFGPGTRLTVL.

The chain combines TRBV29-1 with TRBJ2-2, with a weak D call TRBD1 (6 bases). The V and J ends lost 5 bases and 4 bases respectively, with 14 bases between them. The germline V gene has CDR1 SQVTM and CDR2 ANQGSEA. The CDR3 contains 14 residues. CDR3 DNA: TGCAGCGTTAGCAGGGGCGAAGGCACCGGGGAGCTGTTTTTT. Translating gives CSVSRGEGTGELFF.

CDR3 loop: CASSPRHDRGGQPQHF. As DNA, the CDR3 is TGTGCCAGCTCACCACGACATGACAGGGGAGGTCAGCCCCAGCATTTT. This chain links TRBV18 with TRBJ1-5, with 8 nucleotides matching TRBD1. From germline, CDR1 is KGHSH and CDR2 LQKENI. CDR3 size: 16 residues. The J segment lost 6 bases and the V segment lost 1 base, leaving 8 bases of the junction unmatched.

V and J are TRBV5-4 and TRBJ2-7, with 7 bases aligning to TRBD1. V was pared by 0 bases and J by 2 bases, with 2 bases of the junction left unmatched. This CDR3 has 14 residues. Germline V gene sequence: CDR1 SGHNT, CDR2 YYREEE (reference sequence). The CDR3 region has the DNA TGTGCCAGCAGCTTGGGACAGGGAGCCTACGAGCAGTACTTC. Protein sequence: CASSLGQGAYEQYF.

This chain uses TRBV28 with TRBJ2-1; 11 nucleotides match TRBD2. Germline V CDR1 and CDR2: MDHEN, SYDVKM. With V trimmed by 5 bases and J by 4 bases, 4 bases remained unmatched. The CDR3 has 15 amino acids. Here the CDR3 DNA reads TGTGCCAGCAGTCTTAGCGGGGGGGCTTACAATGAGCAGTTCTTC. It yields the protein CASSLSGGAYNEQFF.

The gene calls are TRBV28 and TRBJ2-7, with 8 bases aligning to TRBD1. Germline CDR1 is MDHEN and CDR2 is SYDVKM. This CDR3 is built from 15 residues. J lost 9 bases, V lost 3 bases, and 13 bases had no gene match. The CDR3 DNA follows: TGTGCCAGCAGTTTCATGACAGGGGCCGGCCGGGTGCAGTACTTC. As protein: CASSFMTGAGRVQYF.

The chain combines TRBV7-6 with TRBJ1-4; D unclear. The germline CDR1 and CDR2 sequences are SGHVS and FNYEAQ. The V gene lost 1 base and the J gene lost 0 bases, with 3 bases spanning the gap. This CDR3 has 14 amino acids. The CDR3 sequence is CASSLGTTNEKLFF. For the CDR3, the DNA is TGTGCCAGCAGCTTAGGAACAACTAATGAAAAACTGTTTTTT.

The genes are TRBV7-2 and TRBJ1-2, with 9 bases that match TRBD1. The length of the CDR3 is 14 residues. CDR1 and CDR2 (germline): SGHTA, FQGNSA. Trimming took 10 bases from V and 6 from J; bases not matched to a gene: 12. CDR3 sequence (DNA): TGTGCCACCTACGACCACAGGGGGCTTAATGGCTACACCTTC. Translated: CATYDHRGLNGYTF.

This clone showed up just once. This chain connects TRBV25-1 to TRBJ1-2, with TRBD1 as a possible D gene (5 bases). V was pared by 3 bases and J by 7 bases, with 12 bases between. The CDR3 is 13 amino acids. Germline V gene data show CDR1 as MGHDK and CDR2 as SYGVNS. Here the CDR3 DNA reads TGTGCCAGCAGTGAGGGCAGGGTATCTGGCTACACCTTC. Protein: CASSEGRVSGYTF.

The rearrangement uses TRBV2 and TRBJ2-7; D is perhaps TRBD2 (6 bases). Trimming pared 5 bases from V and 13 bases from J, leaving 21 bases between. Per germline, CDR1 SNHLY and CDR2 FYNNEI. This CDR3 has 13 amino acids. The CDR3 loop reads CASSPDFGTPPYF. The DNA of the CDR3 is TGTGCCAGCAGTCCAGATTTCGGGACTCCACCCTACTTC.

This rearrangement joins TRBV18 to TRBJ1-2; the D gene is possibly TRBD1 (5 bases). V shed 6 bases and J shed 4 bases, with 12 bases lying between them. CDR3 size: 13 residues. Germline V lookup: CDR1 KGHSH, CDR2 LQKENI. CDR3 bases: TGTGCCAGCTCCCCGGCGGGGACCTATGGCTACACCTTC. Protein sequence: CASSPAGTYGYTF.

This CDR3 is CASSGRDRGAYEQYF. DNA for the CDR3: TGTGCCAGCTCAGGCCGGGACAGGGGAGCCTACGAGCAGTACTTC. This chain joins TRBV18 and TRBJ2-7; 10 bases map to TRBD1. V shed 5 bases, J shed 2 bases, and the junction held 6 bases outside the gene matches. Per the germline V gene, CDR1 is KGHSH and CDR2 is LQKENI. The CDR3 extends over 15 amino acids.

The chain recombines TRBV21-1 with TRBJ2-7; TRBD2 is the table's D call, not checked against the DNA. TRBV21-1 is designated a pseudogene. This CDR3 has 14 residues. The CDR3 loop reads CASSKEGGAGEQYF. For the CDR3, the DNA is TGTGCCAGCAGCAAAGAAGGGGGGGCAGGCGAGCAGTACTTC.

This clone was seen more than once but under ten times. The chain employs TRBV6-5 and TRBJ2-3, with 10 bases that match TRBD1. The V segment lost 7 bases and the J segment 8 bases; nucleotides outside the gene matches: 12. CDR1 is MNHEY and CDR2 is SVGAGI in the germline V gene. The CDR3 extends over 15 amino acids. CDR3 region: CASKGTGALGPTQYF. As DNA, the CDR3 is TGTGCCAGCAAGGGGACAGGGGCCCTCGGCCCTACGCAGTATTTT.

About this clone: Mismatch with germline at one junction end may stem from a read error. The rearrangement joins TRBV7-7 to TRBJ2-1, with TRBD2 matching over 13 bases. This CDR3 has 16 residues. CDR1 and CDR2 from the germline V gene are SSHAT and FNYEAQ (reference sequence). DNA for the CDR3: TGTGCTAGCAGCCAGGGGGGGACTAGCGGGATCAATGAGCAGTTCTTC. Its protein product is CASSQGGTSGINEQFF. Drawing the rest from reference TRBV7-7 and TRBJ2-1, the complete variable domain is GAGVSQSPRYKVTKRGQDVTLRCDPISSHATLYWYQQALGQGPEFLTYFNYEAQPDKSGLPSDRFSAERPEGSISTLTIQRTEQRDSAMYRCASSQGGTSGINEQFFGPGTRLTVL.

The chain is built from TRBV11-2 and TRBJ1-1; the D is unclear. Trimming took off 2 bases at V and 2 bases at J, with 9 bases between the two ends. The CDR3 extends over 14 amino acids. Germline CDR1 is SGHAT and CDR2 is FQNNGV. The DNA of the CDR3 is TGTGCCAGCAGCTTACGGCAGGTAAACACTGAAGCTTTCTTT. Translated: CASSLRQVNTEAFF.

CDR3 DNA sequence: TGTGCCAGCAGTTTATCGAAGGTTTACAGCTCCTACGAGCAGTACTTC. Encoded protein: CASSLSKVYSSYEQYF. V and J are TRBV27 and TRBJ2-7; D is unclear. The germline V gene encodes CDR1 MNHEY and CDR2 SMNVEV (reference sequence). The ends were cut back, 0 bases at V and 0 bases at J, with 12 bases in the middle. The CDR3 spans 16 residues.